This T cell receptor (beta chain) was sequenced during a study of CD8+CD57+ T cells in acquired aplastic anemia. About the study: Recorded DNA amounts for sorted CD4+ and CD8+ cells had an average of 3.2 ug. Study observations and caveats: Significant differences in CD8+ Simpson's diversity were not observed between patients and controls. Found in both controls and patients were approximately 31 CD8+ CDR3 sequences.

CDR3 and TCR beta VDJ profiling relied on genomic DNA as the template. TCRdb analysed the reads with MiXCR anew, one entry per CDR3 protein. The sample has tens of thousands of distinct CDR3 sequences; approximately 57% are singletons. Points on this clonotype: Its matching antigen is unknown.

CD8+CD57+ cell expansion, shown by flow cytometry, had occurred in the patients selected for sequencing. The blood sampling took place in patients who had so far received no therapy. Sequenced material: sorted CD4+, CD8+, or CD8+CD57+ T cells (not recorded which) from PBMCs. This TCR derives from a human donor with aplastic anemia.

CDR3 amino acids: CASSNPGGNEQFF. The DNA of the CDR3 is TGTGCCAGCAGTAACCCCGGGGGGAATGAGCAGTTCTTC. The chain joins TRBV25-1 to TRBJ2-1; 7 bases line up with TRBD2. This CDR3 is built from 13 residues. Germline V gives CDR1 MGHDK, CDR2 SYGVNS. V lost 5 bases and J lost 7; bases outside the gene matches: 5. The whole variable domain, remainder taken from reference TRBV25-1 and TRBJ2-1, is EADIYQTPRYLVIGTGKKITLECSQTMGHDKMYWYQQDPGMELHLIHYSYGVNSTEKGDLSSESTVSRIRTEHFPLTLESARPSHTSQYLCASSNPGGNEQFFGPGTRLTVL.